This T cell receptor beta chain was retrieved from a study of T-cell reconstitution after alpha-beta-depleted transplantation in children. For TCRbeta, the library was prepared with unique molecular identifiers. Each CDR3 protein gets one entry after TCRdb re-called the PCR reads with MiXCR. This sample has under 300,000 distinct CDR3 sequences; approximately 10% occur once, and the top ten carry 20% to 30%. J was trimmed by 5 bases and V by 5 bases; bases with no gene match: 10. This CDR3 region has 15 residues. At least ten counts were recorded for this clonotype. What it recognizes is unknown. Study-level points and caveats: The study reportedly traced alpha-beta T cells about two months after transplant to several hundred expanded graft clones. There were some patients whose high TCRbeta diversity at day 60 came from surviving recipient T cells and thymic progenitors. T-cell numbers and diversity one year post-transplant derived largely from freshly generated T cells.

This chain joins TRBV12-3 or TRBV12-4 and TRBJ2-5; 8 positions match TRBD2. The source of this sequence is a male patient between 2 and 10 years old who had a stem cell transplant for chronic granulomatous disease, so the T cells may come from the graft donor. This specimen was peripheral blood, taken 180 days after TCRalphabeta/CD19-depleted stem cell transplant. CDR3 DNA sequence: TGTGCCAGCAGTGCTTATGTAGCGGGATCGGAGACCCAGTACTTC. Protein: CASSAYVAGSETQYF.